Presented here are 4 T cell receptor beta chains from one specimen sequenced in a study of blood T cell repertoires in COVID-19. Here immunoSEQ multiplex PCR was the method, and the copy in TCRdb shows in-frame clones only, minus some. This table holds 65,000 to 75,000 clones, roughly nine tenths found once. Sequenced material: peripheral blood. These receptors were collected from a man aged 45 to 65 with active COVID-19.

This sequence joins TRBV11-2 and TRBJ2-1; D may be TRBD1 (6 bases). Germline V gene lookup returns CDR1 SGHAT and CDR2 FQNNGV. The CDR3 has 14 residues. V lost 4 bases, J lost 5 bases, and 12 bases lay in between. As DNA, the CDR3 is TGTGCCAGCAGCTCGGGACACCAAAACAATGAGCAGTTCTTC. The encoded protein is CASSSGHQNNEQFF.

This chain links TRBV5-5 with TRBJ2-7; D is possibly TRBD2 (5 bases). The CDR3 is made up of 13 amino acids. V lost 4 bases to trimming and J lost 7 bases, with 15 bases between them. Germline V lookup: CDR1 SGHKS, CDR2 YYEKEE (reference sequence). CDR3 sequence reads: CASSHLLTREQYF. The CDR3 nucleotides read TGTGCCAGCAGCCACTTATTAACTAGGGAGCAGTACTTC.

The chain joins TRBV18 to TRBJ1-2; D may be TRBD1 (6 bases). Germline V CDR1 and CDR2: KGHSH, LQKENI. V lost 6 bases, J lost 7 bases, and 15 bases lay in between. The CDR3 runs to 13 residues. CDR3 sequence (DNA): TGTGCCAGCTCCCCAGGGGAGGCGAGTGGCTACACCTTC. Protein: CASSPGEASGYTF.

This clone was seen once. This chain uses TRBV7-9 with TRBJ2-7; TRBD1 agrees at 8 bases. CDR1 and CDR2 (germline): SEHNR, FQNEAQ (reference sequence). The CDR3 is made up of 15 amino acids. With V trimmed by 1 base and J by 3 bases, 5 bases remained unmatched. The CDR3 DNA follows: TGTGCCAGCAGCTTAGTATCAGGGGGCGGCTACGAGCAGTACTTC. It specifies CASSLVSGGGYEQYF.